Sequencing of this TCR beta chain was carried out in a study of identical twins. Study outcomes and limitations: With beta out-of-frame sequences, excess sharing by twins was weaker.

Using its own MiXCR run on the 5' RACE reads, TCRdb lists one record per CDR3 protein. The sample lists about 530,000 distinct CDR3 sequences, approximately 20% seen once, with about 0.48% in the top ten. J gave up 5 bases and V 4 bases, and 6 bases lay outside the gene matches. This CDR3 contains 17 residues. About this clonotype: Its matching antigen is unknown.

This same sample was also taken into another study, of yellow fever vaccine responses in identical twins.

The sequencing sample was made of CD4+ T cells sorted from blood. The J gene is TRBJ2-2, the V gene TRBV12-3 or TRBV12-4, with 14 bases matching TRBD2. This clonotype was obtained from a woman aged 18-35 years in good health. As DNA, the CDR3 is TGTGCCAGCAGTTCTCCGGGACTAGCGGGGGCAACCGGGGAGCTGTTTTTT. Protein: CASSSPGLAGATGELFF.